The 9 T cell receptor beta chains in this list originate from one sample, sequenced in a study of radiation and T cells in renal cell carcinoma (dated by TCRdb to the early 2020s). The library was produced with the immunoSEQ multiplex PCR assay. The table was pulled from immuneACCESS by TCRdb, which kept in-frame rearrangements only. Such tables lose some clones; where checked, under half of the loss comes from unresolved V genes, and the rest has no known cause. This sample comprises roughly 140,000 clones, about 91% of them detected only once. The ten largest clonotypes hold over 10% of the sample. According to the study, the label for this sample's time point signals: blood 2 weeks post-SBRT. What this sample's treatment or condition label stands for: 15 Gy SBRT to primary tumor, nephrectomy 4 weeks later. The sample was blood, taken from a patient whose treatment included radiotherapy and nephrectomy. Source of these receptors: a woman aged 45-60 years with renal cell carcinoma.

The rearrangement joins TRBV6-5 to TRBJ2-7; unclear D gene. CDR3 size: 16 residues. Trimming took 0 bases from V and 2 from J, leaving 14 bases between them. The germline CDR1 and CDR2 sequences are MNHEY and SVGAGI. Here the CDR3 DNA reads TGTGCCAGCAGTTACTCGAACTTCAGGATCGCCTACGAGCAGTACTTC. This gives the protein CASSYSNFRIAYEQYF.

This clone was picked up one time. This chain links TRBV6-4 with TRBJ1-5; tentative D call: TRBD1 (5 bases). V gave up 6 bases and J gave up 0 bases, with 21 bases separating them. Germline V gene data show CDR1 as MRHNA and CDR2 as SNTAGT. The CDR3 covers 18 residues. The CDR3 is CASSQGRREPYSNQPQHF. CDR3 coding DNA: TGTGCCAGCAGCCAGGGCCGAAGAGAACCCTATAGCAATCAGCCCCAGCATTTT.

The CDR3: CASSIGLAGAQETQYF. The CDR3 DNA sequence: TGTGCCAGTAGTATAGGGCTAGCGGGGGCCCAAGAGACCCAGTACTTC. V gene TRBV19 combines with J gene TRBJ2-5, with TRBD2 identical over 10 bases. V gave up 1 base and J gave up 1 base; unmatched junction bases: 3. CDR1 LNHDA and CDR2 SQIVND come from the germline V gene (reference sequence). This CDR3 contains 16 residues.

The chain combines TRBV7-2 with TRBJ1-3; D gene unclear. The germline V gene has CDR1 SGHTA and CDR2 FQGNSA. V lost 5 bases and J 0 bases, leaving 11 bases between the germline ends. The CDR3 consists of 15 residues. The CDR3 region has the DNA TGTGCCAGCAGCCAAGGGAGTCTCTCTGGAAACACCATATATTTT. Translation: CASSQGSLSGNTIYF. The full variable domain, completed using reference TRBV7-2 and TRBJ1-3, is GAGVSQSPSNKVTEKGKDVELRCDPISGHTALYWYRQSLGQGLEFLIYFQGNSAPDKSGLPSDRFSAERTGGSVSTLTIQRTQQEDSAVYLCASSQGSLSGNTIYFGEGSWLTVV.

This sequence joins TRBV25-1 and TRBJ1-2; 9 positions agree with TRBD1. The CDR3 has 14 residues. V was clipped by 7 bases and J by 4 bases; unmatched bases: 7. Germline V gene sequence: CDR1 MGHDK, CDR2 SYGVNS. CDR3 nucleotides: TGTGCCAGCACCGGGACAGGGACCTTCTATGGCTACACCTTC. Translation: CASTGTGTFYGYTF.

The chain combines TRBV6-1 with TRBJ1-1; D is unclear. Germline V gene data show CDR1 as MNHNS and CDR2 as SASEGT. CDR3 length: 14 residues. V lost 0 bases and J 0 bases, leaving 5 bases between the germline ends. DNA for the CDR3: TGTGCCAGCAGTGAAGCTCGGGTGAACACTGAAGCTTTCTTT. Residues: CASSEARVNTEAFF.

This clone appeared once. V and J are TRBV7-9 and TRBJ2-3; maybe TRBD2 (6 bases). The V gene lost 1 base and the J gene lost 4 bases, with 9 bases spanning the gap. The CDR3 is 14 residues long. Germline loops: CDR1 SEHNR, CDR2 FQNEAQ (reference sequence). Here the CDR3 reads CASSLEGGSDTQYF. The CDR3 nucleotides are TGTGCCAGCAGCTTAGAGGGAGGTTCAGATACGCAGTATTTT.

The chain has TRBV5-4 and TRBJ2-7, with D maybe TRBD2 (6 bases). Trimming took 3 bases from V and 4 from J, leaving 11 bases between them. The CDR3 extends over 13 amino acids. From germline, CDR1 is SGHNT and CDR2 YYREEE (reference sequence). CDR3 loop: CASSSGDGYEQYF. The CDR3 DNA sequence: TGTGCCAGCAGCTCGGGGGACGGATACGAGCAGTACTTC.

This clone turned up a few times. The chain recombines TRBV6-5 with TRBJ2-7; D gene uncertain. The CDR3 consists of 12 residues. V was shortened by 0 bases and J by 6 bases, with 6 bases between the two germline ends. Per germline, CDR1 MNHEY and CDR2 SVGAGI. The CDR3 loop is CASSYSTGEQYF. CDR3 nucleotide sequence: TGTGCCAGCAGTTACTCTACGGGCGAGCAGTACTTC.